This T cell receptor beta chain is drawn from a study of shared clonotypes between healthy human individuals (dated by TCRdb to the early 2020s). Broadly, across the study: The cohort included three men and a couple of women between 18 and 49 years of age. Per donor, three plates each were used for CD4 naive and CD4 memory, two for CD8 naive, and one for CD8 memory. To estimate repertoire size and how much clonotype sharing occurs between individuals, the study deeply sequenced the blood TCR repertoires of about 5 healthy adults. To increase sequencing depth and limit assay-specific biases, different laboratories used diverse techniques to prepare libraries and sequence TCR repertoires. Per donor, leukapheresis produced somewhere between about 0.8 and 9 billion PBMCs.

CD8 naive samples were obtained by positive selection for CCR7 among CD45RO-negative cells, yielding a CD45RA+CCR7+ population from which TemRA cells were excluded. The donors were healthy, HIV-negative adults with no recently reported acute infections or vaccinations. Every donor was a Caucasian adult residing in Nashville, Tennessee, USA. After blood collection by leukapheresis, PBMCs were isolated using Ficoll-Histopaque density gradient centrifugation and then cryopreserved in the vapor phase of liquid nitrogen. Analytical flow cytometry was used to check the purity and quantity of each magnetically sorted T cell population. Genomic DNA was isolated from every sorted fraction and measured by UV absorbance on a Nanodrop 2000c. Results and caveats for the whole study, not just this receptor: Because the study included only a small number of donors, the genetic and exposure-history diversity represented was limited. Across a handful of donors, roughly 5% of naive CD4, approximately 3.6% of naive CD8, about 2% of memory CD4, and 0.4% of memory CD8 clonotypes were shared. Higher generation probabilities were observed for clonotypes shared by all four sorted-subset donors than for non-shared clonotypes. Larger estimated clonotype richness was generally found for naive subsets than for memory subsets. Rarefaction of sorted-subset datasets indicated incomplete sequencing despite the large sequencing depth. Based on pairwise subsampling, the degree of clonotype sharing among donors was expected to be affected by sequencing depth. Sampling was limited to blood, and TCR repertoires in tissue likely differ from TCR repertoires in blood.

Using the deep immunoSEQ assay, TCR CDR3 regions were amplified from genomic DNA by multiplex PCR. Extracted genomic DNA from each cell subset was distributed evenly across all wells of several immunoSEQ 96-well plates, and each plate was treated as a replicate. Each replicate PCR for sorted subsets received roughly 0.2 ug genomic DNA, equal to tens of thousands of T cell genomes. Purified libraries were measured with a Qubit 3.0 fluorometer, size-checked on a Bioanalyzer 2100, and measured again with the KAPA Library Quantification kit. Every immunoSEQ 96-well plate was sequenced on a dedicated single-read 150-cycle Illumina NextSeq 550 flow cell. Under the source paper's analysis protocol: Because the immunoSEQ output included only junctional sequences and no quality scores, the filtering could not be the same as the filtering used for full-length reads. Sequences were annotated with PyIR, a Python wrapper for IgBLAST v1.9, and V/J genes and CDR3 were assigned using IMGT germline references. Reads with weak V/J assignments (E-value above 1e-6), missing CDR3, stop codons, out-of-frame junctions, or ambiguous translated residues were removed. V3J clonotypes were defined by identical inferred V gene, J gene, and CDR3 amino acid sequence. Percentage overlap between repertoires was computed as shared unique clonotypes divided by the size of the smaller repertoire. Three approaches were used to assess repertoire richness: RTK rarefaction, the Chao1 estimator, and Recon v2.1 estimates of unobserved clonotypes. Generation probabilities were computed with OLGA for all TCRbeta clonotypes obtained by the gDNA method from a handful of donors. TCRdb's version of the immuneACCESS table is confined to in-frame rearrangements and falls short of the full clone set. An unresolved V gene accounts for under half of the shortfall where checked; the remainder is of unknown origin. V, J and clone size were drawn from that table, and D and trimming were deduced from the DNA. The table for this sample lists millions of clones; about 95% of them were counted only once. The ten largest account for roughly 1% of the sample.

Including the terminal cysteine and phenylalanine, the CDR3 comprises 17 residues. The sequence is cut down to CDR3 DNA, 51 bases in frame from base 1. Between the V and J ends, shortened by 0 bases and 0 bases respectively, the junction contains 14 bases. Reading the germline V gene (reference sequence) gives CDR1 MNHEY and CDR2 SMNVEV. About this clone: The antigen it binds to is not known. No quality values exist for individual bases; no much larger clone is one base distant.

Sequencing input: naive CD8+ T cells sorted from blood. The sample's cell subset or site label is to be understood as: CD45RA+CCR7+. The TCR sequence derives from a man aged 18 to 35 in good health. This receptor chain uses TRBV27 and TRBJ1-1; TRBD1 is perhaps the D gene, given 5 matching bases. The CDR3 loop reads CASSLSSPGHMNTEAFF. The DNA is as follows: TGTGCCAGCAGTTTATCCAGTCCGGGGCATATGAACACTGAAGCTTTCTTT.